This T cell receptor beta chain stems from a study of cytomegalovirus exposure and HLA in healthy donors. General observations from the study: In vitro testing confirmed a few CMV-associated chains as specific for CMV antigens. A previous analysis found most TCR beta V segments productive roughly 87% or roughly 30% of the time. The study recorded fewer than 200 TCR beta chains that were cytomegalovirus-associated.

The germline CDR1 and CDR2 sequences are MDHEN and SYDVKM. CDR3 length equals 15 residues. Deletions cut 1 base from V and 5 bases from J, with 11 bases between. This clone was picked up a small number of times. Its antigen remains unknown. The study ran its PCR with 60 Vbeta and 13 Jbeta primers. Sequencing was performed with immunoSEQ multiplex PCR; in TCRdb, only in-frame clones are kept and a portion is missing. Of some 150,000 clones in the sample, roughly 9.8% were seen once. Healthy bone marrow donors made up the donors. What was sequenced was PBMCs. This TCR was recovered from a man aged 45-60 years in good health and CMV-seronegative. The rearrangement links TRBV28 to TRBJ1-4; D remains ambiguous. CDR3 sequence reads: CASSLYRPGNEKLFF. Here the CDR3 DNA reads TGTGCCAGCAGTTTATATCGCCCGGGAAATGAAAAACTGTTTTTT.